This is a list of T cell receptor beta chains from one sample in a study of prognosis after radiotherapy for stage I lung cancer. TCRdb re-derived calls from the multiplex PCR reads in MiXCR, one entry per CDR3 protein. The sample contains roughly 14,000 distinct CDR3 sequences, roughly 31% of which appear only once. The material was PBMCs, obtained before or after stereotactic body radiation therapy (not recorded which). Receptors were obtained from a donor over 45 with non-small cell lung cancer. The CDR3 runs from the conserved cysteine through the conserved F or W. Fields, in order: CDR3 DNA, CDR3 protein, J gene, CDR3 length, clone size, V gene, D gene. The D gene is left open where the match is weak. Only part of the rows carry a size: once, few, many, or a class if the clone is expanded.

cdr3_nt: TGCAGCGTTGTGTTAGCGGATAGCTCCTACGAGCAGTACTTC
cdr3_aa: CSVVLADSSYEQYF
j_call: TRBJ2-7
cdr3_length: 14
clone_size: many
v_call: TRBV29-1
d_call: NA

cdr3_nt: TGTACCAGCAGTTACTCTAATAGACCTAGCACAGATACGCAGTATTTT
cdr3_aa: CTSSYSNRPSTDTQYF
j_call: TRBJ2-3
cdr3_length: 16
clone_size: NA
v_call: TRBV6-5
d_call: NA

cdr3_nt: TGTGCCAGCAGTTTGACAACGGACCAGGGATCCGGGGAGCTGTTTTTT
cdr3_aa: CASSLTTDQGSGELFF
j_call: TRBJ2-2
cdr3_length: 16
clone_size: many
v_call: TRBV6-2/TRBV6-3
d_call: NA

cdr3_nt: TGTGCCAGCAGCCAGAGAACGGAAAAACTGTTTTTT
cdr3_aa: CASSQRTEKLFF
j_call: TRBJ1-4
cdr3_length: 12
clone_size: medium-sized
v_call: TRBV3-1
d_call: NA

cdr3_nt: TGCGGCGTCGGGCCTGGACAAGGAGGGAATTCACCCCTCCACTTT
cdr3_aa: CGVGPGQGGNSPLHF
j_call: TRBJ1-6
cdr3_length: 15
clone_size: medium-sized
v_call: TRBV20-1
d_call: NA

cdr3_nt: TGTGCCAGCAGTGTTGGGGCGGGAGGGCCATATACGCAGTATTTT
cdr3_aa: CASSVGAGGPYTQYF
j_call: TRBJ2-3
cdr3_length: 15
clone_size: many
v_call: TRBV6-1
d_call: TRBD2

cdr3_nt: TGTGCCAGCCGAGAGACAGGTATCACCCTCCACTTT
cdr3_aa: CASRETGITLHF
j_call: TRBJ1-6
cdr3_length: 12
clone_size: NA
v_call: TRBV19
d_call: NA

cdr3_nt: TGCAGTGCTGGGGGCGGACTCGCGGGAGGGAGGGTATACGAGCAGTACTTC
cdr3_aa: CSAGGGLAGGRVYEQYF
j_call: TRBJ2-7
cdr3_length: 17
clone_size: many
v_call: TRBV20-1
d_call: TRBD2

cdr3_nt: TGTGCCAGCAGCAAGACCGGGACTAGCGCACACAATGAGCAGTTCTTC
cdr3_aa: CASSKTGTSAHNEQFF
j_call: TRBJ2-1
cdr3_length: 16
clone_size: medium-sized
v_call: TRBV7-9
d_call: TRBD2

cdr3_nt: TGTGCCAGCTCACCACCTTTTGGGGACTCTGGAAACACCATATATTTT
cdr3_aa: CASSPPFGDSGNTIYF
j_call: TRBJ1-3
cdr3_length: 16
clone_size: many
v_call: TRBV18
d_call: NA

cdr3_nt: TGCAGTGCTAGGGGACTAGCGGGTAGCTCCTACGAGCAGTACTTC
cdr3_aa: CSARGLAGSSYEQYF
j_call: TRBJ2-7
cdr3_length: 15
clone_size: NA
v_call: TRBV20-1
d_call: TRBD2

cdr3_nt: TGCAGCGTATCGGAAAGGGGAGTTGAAAAACTGTTTTTT
cdr3_aa: CSVSERGVEKLFF
j_call: TRBJ1-4
cdr3_length: 13
clone_size: NA
v_call: TRBV29-1
d_call: NA

cdr3_nt: TGCGCCAGCAGCCCTCTAGCGGGGGCGGACTACGAGCAGTACTTC
cdr3_aa: CASSPLAGADYEQYF
j_call: TRBJ2-7
cdr3_length: 15
clone_size: many
v_call: TRBV4-1
d_call: TRBD2

cdr3_nt: TGCAGTGTGGGACAGGGAGATTCGAATGAGCAGTTCTTC
cdr3_aa: CSVGQGDSNEQFF
j_call: TRBJ2-1
cdr3_length: 13
clone_size: medium-sized
v_call: TRBV20-1
d_call: TRBD1

cdr3_nt: TGTGCCATCAGTCTTACAGTGGCAGGGCGGGAGACCCAGTACTTC
cdr3_aa: CAISLTVAGRETQYF
j_call: TRBJ2-5
cdr3_length: 15
clone_size: once
v_call: TRBV6-1
d_call: NA

cdr3_nt: TGCAGTGCTAGATTGTCGGCCGGATACAATGAGCAGTTCTTC
cdr3_aa: CSARLSAGYNEQFF
j_call: TRBJ2-1
cdr3_length: 14
clone_size: large
v_call: TRBV20-1
d_call: NA

cdr3_nt: TGTGCCAGCAGCTTAGTCGTTCTAGCGGGAGGTGACTACAATGAGCAGTTCTTC
cdr3_aa: CASSLVVLAGGDYNEQFF
j_call: TRBJ2-1
cdr3_length: 18
clone_size: NA
v_call: TRBV7-9
d_call: TRBD2

cdr3_nt: TGTGCCAGCAGTTTAGGGGCGGCTCAGGGCGGCACCGGGGAGCTGTTTTTT
cdr3_aa: CASSLGAAQGGTGELFF
j_call: TRBJ2-2
cdr3_length: 17
clone_size: many
v_call: TRBV12-3/TRBV12-4
d_call: NA

cdr3_nt: TGCAGTGCTAGAGTTCCACTCAACTATGGCTACACCTTC
cdr3_aa: CSARVPLNYGYTF
j_call: TRBJ1-2
cdr3_length: 13
clone_size: medium-sized
v_call: TRBV20-1
d_call: NA

cdr3_nt: TGTGCCAGCAGCATAGGGACAGGGGGGGATTACGAGCAGTACTTC
cdr3_aa: CASSIGTGGDYEQYF
j_call: TRBJ2-7
cdr3_length: 15
clone_size: many
v_call: TRBV9
d_call: TRBD1

cdr3_nt: TGTGCCAGCAGCCCCACCGGACAGCTTGGGAATGAGCAGTTCTTC
cdr3_aa: CASSPTGQLGNEQFF
j_call: TRBJ2-1
cdr3_length: 15
clone_size: medium-sized
v_call: TRBV11-3
d_call: NA

cdr3_nt: TGTGCCAGCAGTTTATCCTATCCAGGGAACTATGGCTACACCTTC
cdr3_aa: CASSLSYPGNYGYTF
j_call: TRBJ1-2
cdr3_length: 15
clone_size: many
v_call: TRBV27
d_call: NA